This T cell receptor (beta chain) was captured in a study of blood T cells in healthy people across ages. Findings and limits, study-wide: Lack of knowledge of donor CMV status possibly confounded expanded clonotype changes. Because sorting was not performed, PBMCs prevented conclusive naive versus antigen-experienced comparison.

Then a second PCR, running about 6 to 12 cycles, was carried out with a sample-barcoded 5' primer and a J-beta primer mix. MiXCR, applied by TCRdb to the 5' RACE reads, yields one record per CDR3 protein. The sample holds 600,000 or so distinct CDR3 sequences, about 30% seen once. Many counts were recorded for this clonotype. Its antigen is not identified. Germline V gene data show CDR1 as ENHRY and CDR2 as SYGVKD. The CDR3 covers 12 residues. The V and J ends lost 4 bases and 5 bases, in that order; junction bases with no gene match: 2. The source material was blood. This TCR came from a woman older than 75 in good health. This chain links TRBV10-3 with TRBJ2-7; TRBD1 aligns across 7 bases. The CDR3 here is CAISGDSDEQYF. CDR3 coding DNA: TGTGCCATCAGTGGGGACAGCGACGAGCAGTACTTC.